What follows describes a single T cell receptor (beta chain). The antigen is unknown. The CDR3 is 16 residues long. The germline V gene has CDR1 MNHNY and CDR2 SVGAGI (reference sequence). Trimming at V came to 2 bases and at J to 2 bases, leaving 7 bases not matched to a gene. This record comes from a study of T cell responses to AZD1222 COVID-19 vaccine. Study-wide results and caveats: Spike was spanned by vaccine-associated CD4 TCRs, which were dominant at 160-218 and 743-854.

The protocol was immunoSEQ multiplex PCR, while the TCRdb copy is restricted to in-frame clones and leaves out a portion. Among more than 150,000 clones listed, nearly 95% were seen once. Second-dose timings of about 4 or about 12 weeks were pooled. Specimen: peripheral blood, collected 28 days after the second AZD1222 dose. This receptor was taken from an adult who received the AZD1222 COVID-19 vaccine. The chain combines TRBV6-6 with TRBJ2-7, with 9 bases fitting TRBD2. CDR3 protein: CASSYVSGGLPYEQYF. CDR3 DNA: TGTGCCAGCAGTTACGTTAGCGGGGGCCTGCCCTACGAGCAGTACTTC.